This TCR beta chain was captured in a study of shared clonotypes between healthy human individuals. Study-wide results and limits: Limited genetic and exposure-history diversity came from having few donors.

Details on this clone: Its antigen is unidentified.

Assay: immunoSEQ multiplex PCR; the TCRdb copy retains only in-frame clones and omits some. The sample lists 2 million to 2.5 million clones, under 95% occurring once. Only CD45RO-negative cells positively selected for CCR7 counted as naive CD8 cells, so terminally differentiated effector memory CD45RA+ cells were excluded. The clonotype was recovered from a man in his late teens or twenties in good health. Some clones in this sample may be carry-over from other donors' samples. Sequenced input: naive CD8+ T cells from PBMCs.

CDR3 in DNA: TGTGCCAGCAGCTTAGTGGGGCCAAGGACCGGGGAGCTGTTTTTT. The encoded protein is CASSLVGPRTGELFF. The chain has TRBV7-9 and TRBJ2-2; tentative D call: TRBD1 (5 bases). The CDR3 has 15 amino acids. The germline gives CDR1 SEHNR, CDR2 FQNEAQ (reference sequence). Trimming cost V 1 base and J 5 bases, with 11 bases left between them.